This entry lists 16 T cell receptor beta chains sequenced from one sample in a study of spatial heterogeneity in lung cancer. Time point reported: sample taken at primary tumor resection. In each case, whole RNA from tumor, nontumor lung or frozen PBMC was sequenced unsorted. A single record per CDR3 protein comes from TCRdb applying MiXCR to the 5' RACE reads. The sample lists 20,000 to 25,000 distinct CDR3 sequences, just under 7% seen once, with approximately 15% in the top ten. The sample in question was PBMCs, obtained at surgery. All receptors come from a male donor with early-stage non-small cell lung cancer.

In its sample, this clonotype was seen many times. The genes are TRBV28 and TRBJ2-7; tentative D call: TRBD2 (5 bases). This CDR3 contains 12 residues. Trimming removed 10 bases from V and 6 bases from J, with 16 bases in between. The germline CDR1 and CDR2 sequences are MDHEN and SYDVKM. CDR3 nucleotides: TGTGCCACCCTCGGACTGCTGGGCGAGCAGTACGTC. Its translation: CATLGLLGEQYV.

There are many counts of this clonotype. The chain is built from TRBV9 and TRBJ2-5; weak D call: TRBD2 (5 bases). V gave up 1 base and J gave up 4 bases, with 11 bases separating them. Germline V lookup: CDR1 SGDLS, CDR2 YYNGEE. The CDR3 has 14 residues. CDR3 in amino acids: CASSVSSGGETQYF. Here the CDR3 DNA reads TGTGCCAGCAGCGTATCAAGCGGCGGAGAGACCCAGTACTTC. Complete variable domain (other parts from reference TRBV9 and TRBJ2-5): DSGVTQTPKHLITATGQRVTLRCSPRSGDLSVYWYQQSLDQGLQFLIQYYNGEERAKGNILERFSAQQFPDLHSELNLSSLELGDSALYFCASSVSSGGETQYFGPGTRLLVL.

This clonotype was counted at least ten times. The chain has TRBV7-6 and TRBJ2-1, with a possible D match to TRBD2 (7 bases). CDR3 length: 13 residues. The germline V gene encodes CDR1 SGHVS and CDR2 FNYEAQ. Trimming stripped 1 base from V and 9 bases from J, with 10 bases between. The CDR3 loop reads CASSLGGGLEQFF. CDR3 coding DNA: TGTGCCAGCAGCTTAGGGGGGGGCCTTGAGCAGTTCTTC.

This clonotype has more than one count but fewer than ten. The chain carries TRBV19 and TRBJ1-6; 7 bases line up with TRBD1. V dropped 6 bases and J dropped 7; count of bases not matched to a gene: 9. The CDR3 covers 15 residues. The V gene's germline CDR1 is LNHDA and CDR2 SQIVND (reference sequence). The CDR3 DNA sequence: TGTGCCAGTAGCAGGGGGTCGCATTCAAATTCACCCCTCCACTTT. Translating gives CASSRGSHSNSPLHF. Complete variable domain (other parts from reference TRBV19 and TRBJ1-6): DGGITQSPKYLFRKEGQNVTLSCEQNLNHDAMYWYRQDPGQGLRLIYYSQIVNDFQKGDIAEGYSVSREKKESFPLTVTSAQKNPTAFYLCASSRGSHSNSPLHFGNGTRLTVT.

This clonotype has just a few counts. The V gene is TRBV9, the J gene TRBJ2-5; D gene uncertain. Germline V lookup: CDR1 SGDLS, CDR2 YYNGEE. V shed 0 bases and J shed 4 bases, with 4 bases lying between them. CDR3 length: 12 residues. This CDR3 reads CASSVVGETQYF. CDR3 nucleotide sequence: TGTGCCAGCAGCGTAGTCGGAGAGACCCAGTACTTC.

This clonotype was seen repeatedly, ten times or more. The chain joins TRBV28 to TRBJ2-3; 16 bases are shared with TRBD2. This CDR3 has 19 amino acids. CDR1 and CDR2 (germline): MDHEN, SYDVKM. With V trimmed by 5 bases and J by 0 bases, 8 bases remained unmatched. CDR3 protein: CASSEYGTSGGESTDTQYF. The CDR3 DNA follows: TGTGCCAGCAGTGAATACGGGACTAGCGGGGGGGAGAGCACAGATACGCAGTATTTT.

The chain is built from TRBV30 and TRBJ2-7, with TRBD1 as a possible D gene (6 bases). This CDR3 spans 13 amino acids. With 5 bases removed from V and 2 bases from J, the gap between germline ends came to 13 bases. Germline lookup yields CDR1 GTSNPN and CDR2 SVGIG (reference sequence). Here the CDR3 DNA reads TGTGCCTGGGGTCGACAGGCTACCTACGAGCAGTACGTC. It yields the protein CAWGRQATYEQYV.

The chain carries TRBV20-1 and TRBJ2-7, with D uncertain. The CDR3 sequence is 12 residues long. The germline CDR1 and CDR2 sequences are DFQATT and SNEGSKA (reference sequence). Trimming stripped 6 bases from V and 6 bases from J, with 15 bases between. The CDR3 nucleotides read TGCAGTGCCCCCGGACGTAACGGCGAGCAGTACTTC. This translates into CSAPGRNGEQYF.

Many counts were recorded for this clonotype. This chain links TRBV6-2 or TRBV6-3 with TRBJ1-2, with a tentative D call TRBD1 (6 bases). The CDR3 is 14 residues long. CDR1 and CDR2 (germline): MNHEY, SVGEGT. V was pared by 6 bases and J by 2 bases, with 13 bases between. The CDR3, as DNA: TGTGCCAGCAGACAGGGAGTGGGGAACTATGGCTACACCTTC. Its protein product is CASRQGVGNYGYTF.

This chain joins TRBV2 and TRBJ2-3, with 9 bases fitting TRBD2. Germline CDR1 and CDR2: SNHLY and FYNNEI. V lost 7 bases to trimming and J lost 0 bases; unmatched junction nucleotides: 8. The CDR3 loop spans 16 amino acids. The CDR3 loop reads CASTGGSGRSTDTQYF. In DNA form, the CDR3 reads TGTGCCAGCACTGGGGGCAGCGGGAGGAGCACAGATACGCAGTATTTT.

This clonotype showed up many times. The chain joins TRBV7-9 to TRBJ1-1; the match to TRBD1 covers 7 bases. The CDR3 has 15 amino acids. V shed 3 bases and J 1 base; nucleotides not matched to a gene: 5. Per germline, CDR1 SEHNR and CDR2 FQNEAQ (reference sequence). The DNA for the CDR3 is TGTGCCAGCAGCTTGGCGACAGGGACGAACACTGAAGCTTTCTTT. Its protein product is CASSLATGTNTEAFF.

By share, this clonotype ranks as medium-sized. V is TRBV28 and J is TRBJ2-1, with D unresolved. The CDR3 is 13 amino acids. In germline, CDR1 is MDHEN, CDR2 SYDVKM. Trimming stripped 4 bases from V and 6 bases from J, with 10 bases between. The DNA of the CDR3 is TGTGCCAGCAGTTCTCCTCCGTCCAATGAGCAGTTCTTC. It yields the protein CASSSPPSNEQFF.

This clonotype was observed a few times. V gene TRBV29-1 combines with J gene TRBJ2-1, with TRBD2 matching over 7 bases. The CDR3 contains 14 residues. Germline V CDR1 and CDR2: SQVTM, ANQGSEA. With 5 bases clipped from V and 9 bases from J, the junction kept 13 bases outside the gene matches. CDR3 nucleotides: TGCAGCGTTCTCCTTTGGACTAGAAGTGGTGAGCAGTTCTTC. Protein product: CSVLLWTRSGEQFF.

This clonotype has a count of ten or more. V usage is TRBV4-1 and J usage is TRBJ1-1; D might be TRBD1 (6 bases). This CDR3 region has 14 residues. From germline, CDR1 is MGHRA and CDR2 YSYEKL. Trimming removed 1 base at V and 5 bases at J, with 11 bases between. CDR3 nucleotide sequence: TGCGCCAGCAGCCAAGGGGCAGGGGCTACTGAAGCTTTCTTT. Protein product: CASSQGAGATEAFF.

This clonotype was recorded at least ten times. The gene calls are TRBV7-2 and TRBJ1-2; D gene ambiguous. V gave up 7 bases and J gave up 4 bases, with 19 bases separating them. Germline V gene data show CDR1 as SGHTA and CDR2 as FQGNSA. The CDR3 has 15 amino acids. DNA of the CDR3: TGTGCCAGCACCCCGGGGAGTGGGATCGGCTATGGCTACACCTTC. This sequence encodes CASTPGSGIGYGYTF. Full variable domain (rest looked up from reference TRBV7-2 and TRBJ1-2): GAGVSQSPSNKVTEKGKDVELRCDPISGHTALYWYRQSLGQGLEFLIYFQGNSAPDKSGLPSDRFSAERTGGSVSTLTIQRTQQEDSAVYLCASTPGSGIGYGYTFGSGTRLTVV.

This clonotype was recorded many times. The rearrangement links TRBV24-1 to TRBJ1-4; no clear D. Trimming left V 6 bases short and J 4 bases short, with 2 bases between. CDR3 size: 11 residues. Germline-derived CDR1 and CDR2 are KGHDR and SFDVKD. The CDR3 region is CATSLNEKLFF. The CDR3 DNA is TGTGCCACCAGTCTTAATGAAAAACTGTTTTTT.